The 22 T cell receptor beta chains below all came from one sample that was sequenced in a study of tissue T cells after allogeneic stem cell transplantation. Clones were read by immunoSEQ multiplex PCR, and TCRdb kept only the in-frame ones, dropping some. The sample yields about 6,800 clones, approximately 34% seen once. Time point here: mouse harvest day 14 after allogeneic transplant. Tail vein injection delivered 10^7 T-cell-depleted bone marrow cells and 10^6 splenic CD5+ T cells. Sequencing was performed on skin. The origin of the receptors is a female BALB/c mouse given C57BL/6 T cells with graft-versus-host disease after an allogeneic hematopoietic cell transplant.

Judged by abundance, this clone is medium-sized (0.01 to 0.1%). Genes here carry mouse names. With the read ending 1 residue before the CDR3 end, the germline J gene is used to fill in that end. The chain combines TRBV3 with TRBJ2-7; TRBD2 agrees at 11 bases. This CDR3 has 14 amino acids. CDR1 is SNHLY and CDR2 is FYNGKV in the germline V gene (reference sequence). Trimming removed 5 bases from V and 5 bases from J; junction bases left unmatched: 5. The CDR3 here is CASSALGGRDEQYF. Incomplete CDR3 DNA: TGTGCCAGCAGCGCACTGGGGGGGCGCGATGAACAGTAC.

Worth noting for this clone: Gene names and germline refer to mouse. The CDR3 bases that were read are TGTGCCAGCAGTCGGACAGCAAACACCGGGCAGCTCTAC. Translation: CASSRTANTGQLY. The CDR3, in full, reads CASSRTANTGQLYF. The chain combines TRBV26 with TRBJ2-2, with D maybe TRBD1 (6 bases). The read halts 1 residue ahead of the CDR3 end, with the missing end drawn from the germline J gene. Germline V gene data show CDR1 as KGHPV and CDR2 as FQNQEV (reference sequence). The CDR3 consists of 14 residues. With 4 bases removed from V and 0 bases from J, the gap between germline ends came to 6 bases.

A note on this clone: The germline and genes are mouse ones. The CDR3 goes on 1 residue after the read ends, and that part is filled in from the germline J gene. This rearrangement joins TRBV13-3 to TRBJ1-1; D perhaps matches TRBD1 (5 bases). This CDR3 contains 12 residues. CDR1 and CDR2 from the germline V gene are NNHDY and SYVADS. The V gene lost 4 bases and the J gene lost 3 bases, with 7 bases spanning the gap. The CDR3 is CASSLRDTEVFF. The part of the CDR3 DNA that was read is TGTGCCAGCAGTCTCAGGGACACAGAAGTCTTC.

This clone is medium-sized. Gene names and germline match the mouse. From the germline J gene comes the end of the CDR3, since the read stops 1 residue before it. The chain recombines TRBV26 with TRBJ2-1; D not certain. CDR3 length equals 13 residues. The V gene's germline CDR1 is KGHPV and CDR2 FQNQEV (reference sequence). V lost 2 bases and J lost 2, with 4 bases in between. The sequenced part of the CDR3 DNA is TGTGCCAGCAGTCTGGGGGACTATGCTGAGCAGTTC. Its translation: CASSLGDYAEQF. The whole CDR3 protein is CASSLGDYAEQFF.

Concerning this clone: Gene names refer to mouse genes. The CDR3 protein is CASSDGTGGPLTLYF. The sequenced part of the CDR3 DNA is TGTGCCAGCAGTGACGGCACTGGGGGGCCTCTTACCTTGTAC. The genes are TRBV13-3 and TRBJ2-4, with 9 nucleotides matching TRBD2. The CDR3 goes on 1 residue after the read ends, and that part is filled in from the germline J gene. V was clipped by 2 bases and J by 9 bases; unmatched bases: 10. This CDR3 spans 15 amino acids. Germline V gene lookup returns CDR1 NNHDY and CDR2 SYVADS.

Concerning this clone: The genes and germline here are from mouse. Read data end 1 residue before the CDR3 end; the end is taken from the germline J gene. The chain links TRBV23 to TRBJ1-4; TRBD1 reflects the table's D call only, with no check against the DNA. The germline V gene has CDR1 KGHTA and CDR2 FQNQQP. This CDR3 has 14 residues. CDR3 DNA, as far as it was read: TGCTCCAGCAGTCAGGGACAATCCAACGAAAGATTATTT. Translating gives CSSSQGQSNERLF. The full CDR3 protein is CSSSQGQSNERLFF.

As for this clone: Genes and germline are mouse. The read halts 1 residue ahead of the CDR3 end, with the missing end drawn from the germline J gene. V is TRBV26 and J is TRBJ2-5; 8 positions match TRBD1. Looked up from germline, CDR1 is KGHPV and CDR2 is FQNQEV (reference sequence). J lost 3 bases, V lost 3 bases, and 2 bases had no gene match. The length of the CDR3 is 14 residues. The CDR3 here is CASSLWDRQDTQYF. The covered CDR3 bases are TGTGCCAGCAGTCTTTGGGACAGGCAAGACACCCAGTAC.

Points on this clone: Here the gene names and germline are mouse. The sequenced fragment ends 1 residue before the CDR3 boundary, so the rest is inferred from the germline J gene. The V and J genes are TRBV12-2 and TRBJ1-4; D is ambiguous. Between the trimmed V and J ends, which lost 0 bases and 0 bases, there was a span of 4 bases. Germline loops: CDR1 SGHLS, CDR2 HYDKME. The CDR3 runs 14 residues. The covered CDR3 bases are TGTGCCAGCTCTCTCGAGATTTCCAACGAAAGATTATTT. Its translation is CASSLEISNERLF. The whole CDR3 protein reads CASSLEISNERLFF.

This clone is judged medium-sized (0.01 to 0.1%). All gene names here are mouse names. CDR3 bases read: TGTGCCAGCAGCCAGACAGGGAACTCCGACTACACC. Its protein product is CASSQTGNSDYT. The complete CDR3 protein is CASSQTGNSDYTF. The chain employs TRBV26 and TRBJ1-2, with 7 bases that match TRBD1. The read ends 1 residue shy of where the CDR3 ends; the end is completed using the germline J gene. The CDR3 extends over 13 amino acids. CDR1 KGHPV and CDR2 FQNQEV come from the germline V gene (reference sequence). The trim removed 6 bases at V and 2 bases at J, leaving 3 bases unmatched.

Worth noting for this clone: Gene and germline names: mouse. The read terminates 1 residue ahead of where the CDR3 ends, so the germline J gene completes it. The chain couples TRBV3 to TRBJ2-5; 12 bases are a match to TRBD2. The germline V gene has CDR1 SNHLY and CDR2 FYNGKV (reference sequence). The CDR3 consists of 13 residues. The trim removed 7 bases at V and 5 bases at J, leaving 1 base unmatched. The covered CDR3 bases are TGTGCCAGCACGGGACTGGGGGGAGACACCCAGTAC. This gives the protein CASTGLGGDTQY. The whole CDR3 protein is CASTGLGGDTQYF.

As for this clone: Germline and genes: mouse. The read ends 1 residue early relative to the CDR3; the germline J gene fills the gap. Distinct nucleotide sequences in the sample also encode this CDR3. This sequence joins TRBV26 and TRBJ1-3; D gene unclear. V was cut by 3 bases and J by 0 bases, with 6 bases left in between. Germline CDR1 and CDR2: KGHPV and FQNQEV (reference sequence). The CDR3 runs 14 residues. CDR3 bases read: TGTGCCAGCAGTCTCGGGAATTCTGGAAATACGCTCTAT. This encodes CASSLGNSGNTLY. The CDR3 reads in full as CASSLGNSGNTLYF.

By its share, this clone is medium-sized (0.01 to 0.1%). Germline and genes: mouse. Sequencing ends 1 residue short of the CDR3 end; the germline J gene provides the rest. The chain joins TRBV26 to TRBJ1-4; 7 bases align to TRBD1. This CDR3 comprises 14 residues. Trimming at V came to 2 bases and at J to 3 bases, leaving 0 bases not matched to a gene. Germline-derived CDR1 and CDR2 are KGHPV and FQNQEV (reference sequence). The CDR3: CASSLQGANERLFF. CDR3 bases read: TGTGCCAGCAGTCTGCAGGGGGCCAACGAAAGATTATTT.

This clone was detected a few times. Germline and genes here are mouse. Incomplete CDR3 DNA: TGCTCCAGCAGTCATACCAGGGACAGCTCCGACTACACC. This translates into CSSSHTRDSSDYT. The CDR3 as a whole reads CSSSHTRDSSDYTF. V is TRBV23 and J is TRBJ1-2; the table's D call, TRBD1, was not checked against the DNA. The read terminates 1 residue before the CDR3 end, so the remaining end is supplied by the germline J gene. This CDR3 has 14 residues. In germline, CDR1 is KGHTA, CDR2 FQNQQP. Full variable domain (remainder filled in from reference TRBV23 and TRBJ1-2): DAAVTQKPRYLIKMKGQEAEMKCIPEKGHTAVFWYQQKQSKELKFLIYFQNQQPLDQIDMVKERFSAVCPSSSLCSLGIRTCEAEDSALYLCSSSHTRDSSDYTFGSGTRLLVI.

As concerns this clone: Mouse germline and gene names are used. The observed sequence ends 1 residue before the CDR3 terminus, with the missing tail filled in from the germline J gene. V is TRBV23 and J is TRBJ2-3; TRBD2 is the table's D call and was not checked against the DNA. The CDR3 loop spans 14 amino acids. Germline V gives CDR1 KGHTA, CDR2 FQNQQP. The part of the CDR3 DNA that was read is TGCTCCAGCAGGGGGGGGCATAGTGCAGAAACGCTGTAT. Encoded protein: CSSRGGHSAETLY. The complete CDR3 protein is CSSRGGHSAETLYF.

This clone is medium-sized (0.01 to 0.1%) within its sample. Genes and germline come from the mouse. The read ends 1 residue shy of where the CDR3 ends; the end is completed using the germline J gene. The J gene is TRBJ2-7, the V gene TRBV3; 8 positions agree with TRBD1. V lost 2 bases to trimming and J lost 6 bases; unmatched junction nucleotides: 3. Germline lookup yields CDR1 SNHLY and CDR2 FYNGKV (reference sequence). The CDR3 extends over 13 amino acids. The DNA read from the CDR3 is TGTGCCAGCAGCTTACAGGGGGCGCGTGAACAGTAC. Protein: CASSLQGAREQY. In full, the CDR3 reads CASSLQGAREQYF. Full variable domain (outside the CDR3, taken from reference TRBV3 and TRBJ2-7): GPKVLQIPSHQIIDMGQMVTLNCDPVSNHLYFYWYKQILGQQMEFLVNFYNGKVMEKSKLFKDQFSVERPDGSYFTLKIQPTALEDSAVYFCASSLQGAREQYFGPGTRLTVL.

Notes on this clone: Gene and germline names: mouse. From the germline J gene comes the end of the CDR3, since the read stops 1 residue before it. J is TRBJ1-6 and V is TRBV17, with a possible D match to TRBD1 (5 bases). TRBJ1-6 is recorded as an ORF, its role being uncertain. Trimming removed 6 bases from V and 1 base from J, with 7 bases in between. CDR3 length: 14 amino acids. Per germline, CDR1 MNHDT and CDR2 YYDKIL. The CDR3 DNA, read in part, is TGTGCTAGCAGGGACAAATCCTATAATTCGCCCCTCTAC. Protein product: CASRDKSYNSPLY. The complete CDR3 protein is CASRDKSYNSPLYF.

By sample fraction, this clone is medium-sized. Any gene name here is a mouse gene name. The CDR3 end falls 1 residue outside the read, so it is completed with the germline J gene. This chain links TRBV13-2 with TRBJ2-7; 9 bases are a match to TRBD2. The CDR3 runs 13 residues. The germline V gene has CDR1 NNHNN and CDR2 SYGAGS (reference sequence). V dropped 3 bases and J dropped 3; count of bases not matched to a gene: 1. The CDR3 here is CASGGLGVYEQYF. The sequenced part of the CDR3 DNA is TGTGCCAGCGGTGGACTGGGGGTCTATGAACAGTAC.

This clone came up a few times. The genes and germline here are from mouse. The missing CDR3 end, 1 residue past where the read stops, is filled in from the germline J gene. The genes are TRBV23 and TRBJ1-2. The CDR3 runs to 13 residues. Germline assignment: CDR1 KGHTA and CDR2 FQNQQP. CDR3: CSSSQGARSDYTF. Partial CDR3 DNA: TGCTCCAGCAGTCAGGGGGCGCGATCCGACTACACC.

Of note for this clone: Genes and germline come from the mouse. The read finishes 1 residue shy of the CDR3 end, and the germline J gene is used to complete it. The genes are TRBV24 and TRBJ1-2, with D possibly being TRBD1 (6 bases). V was trimmed by 6 bases and J by 1 base, leaving 12 bases between them. There are 14 residues in the CDR3. Germline values: CDR1 KGHTA, CDR2 FRNEEI. The CDR3 loop reads CASSLRDKNSDYTF. The sequenced CDR3 bases are TGTGCCAGCAGCCTCCGGGACAAAAACTCCGACTACACC.

This clone turned up a few times. Gene names are mouse gene names. The CDR3 is cut off 1 residue early in the read; its end comes from the germline J gene. The V gene is TRBV1, the J gene TRBJ1-5; D is undetermined. In germline, CDR1 is NSQYPW, CDR2 LRSPGD (reference sequence). The V end lost 0 bases, the J end lost 0 bases, and 6 bases lay between the germline ends. The CDR3 extends over 15 amino acids. CDR3 in amino acids: CTCSAEGNNNQAPLF. The part of the CDR3 DNA that was read is TGCACCTGCAGTGCAGAGGGGAATAACAACCAGGCTCCGCTT.

A remark on this clone: Gene names are mouse gene names. The CDR3 goes on 1 residue after the read ends, and that part is filled in from the germline J gene. This rearrangement joins TRBV24 to TRBJ2-5; 8 bases map to TRBD2. CDR3 length: 15 residues. V lost 2 bases to trimming and J lost 0 bases; unmatched junction nucleotides: 1. The germline gives CDR1 KGHTA, CDR2 FRNEEI. CDR3 bases read: TGTGCCAGCAGTCTGGGGGGGGGCAACCAAGACACCCAGTAC. Protein sequence: CASSLGGGNQDTQY. The CDR3 in its entirety is CASSLGGGNQDTQYF.

Sample share makes this clone medium-sized. The gene names here belong to mouse. Coverage ceases 1 residue before the CDR3 finishes, and the germline J gene fills in the end. J is TRBJ1-2 and V is TRBV20, with D unclear. Trimming stripped 3 bases from V and 0 bases from J, with 8 bases between. The CDR3 is 13 amino acids. Looked up from germline, CDR1 is GFQATS and CDR2 is STVNSAI. Incomplete CDR3 DNA: TGTGGTGCTAGTCCCAGAACAAACTCCGACTACACC. This translates into CGASPRTNSDYT. The full-length CDR3 reads as CGASPRTNSDYTF.